Sequencing of this T cell receptor beta chain was carried out in a study of T cells after yellow fever vaccination. Overall study context: It was SMART-Seq v4 Ultra Low Input that prepared the fractions with low cell numbers.

There are 16 residues in the CDR3. The V end lost 6 bases, the J end lost 1 base, and 16 bases lay between the germline ends. Per the germline V gene, CDR1 is MNHEY and CDR2 is SVGEGT. This clonotype was counted a few times. Its antigen is currently unknown. Study-wide findings and caveats: A small share of clonotypes appeared in both CD4 and CD8 compartments. Abundant clonotypes from the bulk population could have been carried over as contaminants into FACS-sorted repertoires. Primary-vaccination clones mostly resurfaced post-booster (nearly 97% CD4, 85% to 90% CD8).

TCRdb called the 5' RACE reads again in MiXCR, with one record for every CDR3 protein. The sample records about 350,000 distinct CDR3 sequences, less than 9.5% being singletons. This sample comprised PBMCs, obtained approximately 40 days after the first yellow fever vaccination. The sequence came from a man younger than 35 who received the YFV17D yellow fever vaccine. The V and J genes are TRBV6-2 or TRBV6-3 and TRBJ2-1; maybe TRBD1 (5 bases). The CDR3 here is CASRETGHPSYNEQFF. The CDR3 nucleotides read TGTGCCAGCAGGGAAACAGGACACCCTTCCTACAATGAGCAGTTCTTC.